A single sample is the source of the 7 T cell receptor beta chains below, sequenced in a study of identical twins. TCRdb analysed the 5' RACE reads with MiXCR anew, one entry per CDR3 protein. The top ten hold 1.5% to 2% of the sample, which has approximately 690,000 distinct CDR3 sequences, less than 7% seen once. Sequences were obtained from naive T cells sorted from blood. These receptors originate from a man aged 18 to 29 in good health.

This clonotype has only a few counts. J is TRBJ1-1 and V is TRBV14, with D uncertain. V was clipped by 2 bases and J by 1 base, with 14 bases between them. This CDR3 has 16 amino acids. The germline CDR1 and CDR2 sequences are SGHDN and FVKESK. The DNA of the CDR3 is TGTGCCAGCAGCCAATCGGACTTTTGGGGGAACACTGAAGCTTTCTTT. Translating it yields CASSQSDFWGNTEAFF.

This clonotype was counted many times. CDR3 DNA sequence: TGTGCCAGCAGCGTCTTAACTAGCACAGATACGCAGTATTTT. This translates into CASSVLTSTDTQYF. V is TRBV9 and J is TRBJ2-3, with unresolved D. The CDR3 has 14 residues. Trimming took 2 bases from V and 0 from J, leaving 7 bases between them. Germline lookup yields CDR1 SGDLS and CDR2 YYNGEE.

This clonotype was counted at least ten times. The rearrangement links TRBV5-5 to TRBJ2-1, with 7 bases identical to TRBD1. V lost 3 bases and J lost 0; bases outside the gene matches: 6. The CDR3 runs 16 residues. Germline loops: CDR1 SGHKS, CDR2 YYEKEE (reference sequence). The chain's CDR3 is CASSSRTGDSYNEQFF. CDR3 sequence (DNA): TGTGCCAGCAGCTCCCGGACAGGTGACTCCTACAATGAGCAGTTCTTC.

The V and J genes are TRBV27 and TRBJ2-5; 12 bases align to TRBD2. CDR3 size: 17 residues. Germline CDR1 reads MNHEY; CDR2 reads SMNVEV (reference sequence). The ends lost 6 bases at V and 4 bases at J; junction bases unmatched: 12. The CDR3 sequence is CASSPIASGRVGETQYF. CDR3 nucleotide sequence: TGTGCCAGCAGCCCGATAGCTAGCGGGAGGGTCGGAGAGACCCAGTACTTC.

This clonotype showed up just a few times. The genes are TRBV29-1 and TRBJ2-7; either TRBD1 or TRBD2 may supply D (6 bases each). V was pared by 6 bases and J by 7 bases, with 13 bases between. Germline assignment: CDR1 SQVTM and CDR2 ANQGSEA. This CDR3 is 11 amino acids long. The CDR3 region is CSVGGAFEQYF. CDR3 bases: TGCAGCGTGGGGGGCGCATTTGAGCAGTACTTC.

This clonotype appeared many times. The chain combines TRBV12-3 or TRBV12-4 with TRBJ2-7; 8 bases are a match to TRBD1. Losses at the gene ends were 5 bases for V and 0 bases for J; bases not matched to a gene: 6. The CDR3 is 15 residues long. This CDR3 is CASSGDRTSSYEQYF. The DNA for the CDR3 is TGTGCCAGCAGTGGGGACAGGACAAGCTCCTACGAGCAGTACTTC.

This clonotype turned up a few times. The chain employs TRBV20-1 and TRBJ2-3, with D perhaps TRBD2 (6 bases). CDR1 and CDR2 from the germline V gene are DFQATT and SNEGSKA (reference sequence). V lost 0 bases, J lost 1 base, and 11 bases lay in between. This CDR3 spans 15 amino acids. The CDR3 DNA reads TGCAGTGCTAGAGACCCGGGCGGGGGCACAGATACGCAGTATTTT. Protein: CSARDPGGGTDTQYF.